The 30 T cell receptor beta chains presented below share a single source sample, sequenced in a study of cytomegalovirus exposure and HLA in healthy donors. The PCR made use of 60 Vbeta and 13 Jbeta primers. Sequencing used immunoSEQ multiplex PCR; TCRdb keeps in-frame clones, though not all of them. This sample yields around 130,000 clones, of which around 75% are seen a single time; approximately 3.1% belongs to the top ten. Sequencing input: PBMCs. All receptors come from a man aged 25-40 years in good health and CMV-seronegative.

The chain employs TRBV11-2 and TRBJ2-2; 14 nucleotides line up with TRBD2. The junction had 6 bases not matched to a gene; V was cut back by 6 bases and J by 6 bases. The CDR3 contains 16 residues. The germline V gene encodes CDR1 SGHAT and CDR2 FQNNGV. In DNA, the CDR3 is TGTGCCAGCAGAACCCCGGGACTAGCGGGGGCCGGGGAGCTGTTTTTT. Amino acids: CASRTPGLAGAGELFF.

The V and J genes are TRBV4-3 and TRBJ1-5; D perhaps matches TRBD1 (6 bases). Germline-derived CDR1 and CDR2 are LGHNA and YSLEER. V was shortened by 1 base and J by 7 bases, with 11 bases between the two germline ends. The length of the CDR3 is 14 residues. CDR3 sequence: CASSQVKGDQPQHF. As DNA, the CDR3 is TGCGCCAGCAGCCAAGTTAAGGGGGACCAGCCCCAGCATTTT.

V is TRBV7-2 and J is TRBJ2-1; the D gene is possibly TRBD2 (5 bases). Deletions cut 5 bases from V and 9 bases from J, with 11 bases between. This CDR3 region has 12 residues. From germline, CDR1 is SGHTA and CDR2 FQGNSA. The CDR3 nucleotides are TGTGCCAGCAGCCCTGGTGAGGGTGAGCAGTTCTTC. Protein sequence: CASSPGEGEQFF. Looking up the rest from reference TRBV7-2 and TRBJ2-1 gives the full variable domain: GAGVSQSPSNKVTEKGKDVELRCDPISGHTALYWYRQSLGQGLEFLIYFQGNSAPDKSGLPSDRFSAERTGGSVSTLTIQRTQQEDSAVYLCASSPGEGEQFFGPGTRLTVL.

The chain is built from TRBV5-6 and TRBJ2-1; 7 bases line up with TRBD1. V lost 3 bases, J lost 6 bases, and 3 bases stayed unmatched. CDR3 length: 13 amino acids. Germline V gene sequence: CDR1 SGHDT, CDR2 YYEEEE. The CDR3 loop is CASSSGQFNEQFF. The CDR3 DNA follows: TGTGCCAGCAGCTCGGGACAGTTCAATGAGCAGTTCTTC.

J is TRBJ1-6 and V is TRBV5-5; D is perhaps TRBD1 (5 bases). Germline CDR1 SGHKS, CDR2 YYEKEE (reference sequence). Deletions cut 4 bases from V and 9 bases from J, with 8 bases between. This CDR3 comprises 12 residues. The CDR3: CASSPGSSPLHF. For the CDR3, the DNA is TGTGCCAGCAGCCCAGGGTCTTCACCCCTCCACTTT. Full variable domain (rest looked up from reference TRBV5-5 and TRBJ1-6): DAGVTQSPTHLIKTRGQQVTLRCSPISGHKSVSWYQQVLGQGPQFIFQYYEKEERGRGNFPDRFSARQFPNYSSELNVNALLLGDSALYLCASSPGSSPLHFGNGTRLTVT.

The chain is built from TRBV4-1 and TRBJ2-7; a weak D match, TRBD1 (7 bases). The CDR3 extends over 14 amino acids. V lost 4 bases to trimming and J lost 4 bases, with 14 bases between them. The germline gives CDR1 MGHRA, CDR2 YSYEKL. The CDR3 reads CASSLLTGRYEQYF. CDR3 DNA: TGCGCCAGCAGCCTCCTGACAGGGAGGTACGAGCAGTACTTC.

The chain recombines TRBV27 with TRBJ1-2; D may be TRBD1 (5 bases). CDR1 and CDR2 (germline): MNHEY, SMNVEV (reference sequence). The V and J ends lost 6 bases and 6 bases respectively, with 14 bases between them. The CDR3 loop spans 13 amino acids. The CDR3 reads CASRTRVLDGYTF. The CDR3 DNA follows: TGTGCCAGCAGAACCAGGGTGTTGGATGGCTACACCTTC.

CDR3 sequence reads: CASTSFEVRVNGYTF. CDR3 DNA: TGTGCCAGTACCTCCTTCGAAGTGCGGGTGAATGGCTACACCTTC. The V and J genes are TRBV19 and TRBJ1-2; D ambiguous. Germline V lookup: CDR1 LNHDA, CDR2 SQIVND (reference sequence). V was cut by 7 bases and J by 6 bases, with 21 bases left in between. The CDR3 length is 15 residues. Variable domain in full (rest from reference TRBV19 and TRBJ1-2): DGGITQSPKYLFRKEGQNVTLSCEQNLNHDAMYWYRQDPGQGLRLIYYSQIVNDFQKGDIAEGYSVSREKKESFPLTVTSAQKNPTAFYLCASTSFEVRVNGYTFGSGTRLTVV.

The chain links TRBV5-1 to TRBJ1-4, with D uncertain. Per germline, CDR1 SGHRS and CDR2 YFSETQ. The CDR3 is made up of 15 amino acids. Between the trimmed V and J ends, which lost 3 bases and 3 bases, there was a span of 12 bases. The CDR3 loop reads CASSSGRVPNEKLFF. Written as DNA, the CDR3 is TGCGCCAGCAGCTCGGGGAGGGTGCCTAATGAAAAACTGTTTTTT. The full variable domain, with the rest looked up from reference TRBV5-1 and TRBJ1-4, is KAGVTQTPRYLIKTRGQQVTLSCSPISGHRSVSWYQQTPGQGLQFLFEYFSETQRNKGNFPGRFSGRQFSNSRSEMNVSTLELGDSALYLCASSSGRVPNEKLFFGSGTQLSVL.

This clone showed up just a few times. The chain is built from TRBV27 and TRBJ1-5; possibly TRBD1 for D (5 bases). The CDR3 runs 13 residues. Germline V gene lookup returns CDR1 MNHEY and CDR2 SMNVEV (reference sequence). V lost 5 bases and J lost 6, with 11 bases in between. The CDR3 protein is CASSLGGFQPQHF. CDR3 coding DNA: TGTGCCAGCAGTCTGGGGGGGTTTCAGCCCCAGCATTTT.

This clone was counted once. V usage is TRBV15 and J usage is TRBJ1-1; D uncertain. V lost 9 bases to trimming and J lost 3 bases, with 14 bases between them. The CDR3 extends over 13 amino acids. From germline, CDR1 is LNHNV and CDR2 YYDKDF (reference sequence). The CDR3 nucleotides read TGTGCCACTTTCGAGGGTTTGGACACTGAAGCTTTCTTT. Its protein product is CATFEGLDTEAFF.

This chain connects TRBV10-3 to TRBJ1-1; D perhaps matches TRBD1 (6 bases). Deletions cut 6 bases from V and 13 bases from J, with 21 bases between. The CDR3 totals 13 residues. Germline CDR1 ENHRY, CDR2 SYGVKD. Here the CDR3 reads CAIRELGTPVLFF. For the CDR3, the DNA is TGTGCCATCAGGGAACTGGGGACACCAGTTCTTTTCTTT.

This chain joins TRBV29-1 and TRBJ2-1, with 7 positions matching TRBD2. This CDR3 region has 14 residues. After removal of 8 bases from V and 6 bases from J, the junction contained 13 bases not matched to a gene. Germline CDR1 is SQVTM and CDR2 is ANQGSEA. CDR3 DNA: TGCAGCCTCTCTAGCGCGGGGGTGGGCAATGAGCAGTTCTTC. It is translated as CSLSSAGVGNEQFF.

This sequence joins TRBV7-9 and TRBJ1-5; 7 bases align to TRBD1. The trim removed 6 bases at V and 2 bases at J, leaving 1 base unmatched. The CDR3 runs 13 residues. Germline CDR1 reads SEHNR; CDR2 reads FQNEAQ (reference sequence). The CDR3 loop is CASRGQGNQPQHF. CDR3 coding DNA: TGTGCCAGCAGAGGACAGGGCAATCAGCCCCAGCATTTT.

V is TRBV5-4 and J is TRBJ2-7; TRBD1 agrees at 7 bases. Germline V gene lookup returns CDR1 SGHNT and CDR2 YYREEE (reference sequence). This CDR3 has 13 amino acids. With 4 bases clipped from V and 2 bases from J, the junction kept 3 bases outside the gene matches. DNA of the CDR3: TGTGCCAGCAGCCGGGACAGTACCTACGAGCAGTACTTC. It codes for CASSRDSTYEQYF.

This clone turned up a few times. The chain uses TRBV7-2 and TRBJ1-5, with D possibly matching TRBD1 (5 bases). The CDR3 loop spans 16 amino acids. V was clipped by 3 bases and J by 7 bases, with 19 bases between them. Germline V gene data show CDR1 as SGHTA and CDR2 as FQGNSA. This CDR3 is CASSLGSLGEEQPQHF. CDR3 bases: TGTGCCAGCAGCTTGGGTTCTTTGGGGGAGGAGCAGCCCCAGCATTTT.

The genes are TRBV28 and TRBJ1-4; D remains unclear. Germline-derived CDR1 and CDR2 are MDHEN and SYDVKM. Between the trimmed V and J ends, which lost 7 bases and 6 bases, there was a span of 15 bases. The CDR3 contains 14 residues. CDR3 region: CASNFRGRDEKLFF. The DNA for the CDR3 is TGTGCCAGCAACTTCCGGGGTCGAGATGAAAAACTGTTTTTT.

The gene calls are TRBV10-3 and TRBJ2-2, with 7 positions matching TRBD1. CDR3 length: 16 residues. The V gene's germline CDR1 is ENHRY and CDR2 SYGVKD. Trimming cost V 3 bases and J 0 bases; bases outside gene matches: 4. The CDR3 DNA follows: TGTGCCATCAGTGACAGGGACAGATCGAACACCGGGGAGCTGTTTTTT. Its translation: CAISDRDRSNTGELFF.

The chain employs TRBV4-2 and TRBJ2-3; TRBD2 aligns across 13 bases. Losses at the gene ends were 2 bases for V and 6 bases for J; bases not matched to a gene: 5. From germline, CDR1 is LGHNA and CDR2 YNFKEQ. The length of the CDR3 is 16 residues. The CDR3 coding sequence is TGTGCCAGCAGCCAAACCGGGACTAGCGGGGCTGATACGCAGTATTTT. Residues: CASSQTGTSGADTQYF.

In this sample, this clone turned up a few times. V and J are TRBV9 and TRBJ1-5; a possible D gene is TRBD1 (5 bases). The CDR3 is 15 amino acids. CDR1 SGDLS and CDR2 YYNGEE come from the germline V gene. V lost 2 bases and J lost 6, with 15 bases in between. The CDR3 loop reads CASSVSGNIGQPQHF. Here the CDR3 DNA reads TGTGCCAGCAGCGTTTCAGGGAACATTGGTCAGCCCCAGCATTTT.

The chain uses TRBV6-6 and TRBJ2-7; D call uncertain. Looked up from germline, CDR1 is MNHNY and CDR2 is SVGAGI (reference sequence). Trimming left V 2 bases short and J 2 bases short, with 4 bases between. The CDR3 contains 12 residues. In nucleotides, the CDR3 is TGTGCCAGCAGTTACACTACCTACGAGCAGTACTTC. It yields the protein CASSYTTYEQYF.

The chain links TRBV5-1 to TRBJ2-1; 7 bases are shared with TRBD2. The V and J ends lost 5 bases and 12 bases, in that order; junction bases with no gene match: 14. Germline V CDR1 and CDR2: SGHRS, YFSETQ. This CDR3 is built from 14 residues. The CDR3 sequence is CASSLEAGRGGQFF. The CDR3 DNA is TGCGCCAGCAGTCTCGAAGCAGGGAGGGGAGGGCAGTTCTTC.

With regard to this clone: Germline and junction disagree at one end, which may indicate a read error. The chain links TRBV7-9 to TRBJ1-2, with 11 nucleotides matching TRBD1. From germline, CDR1 is SEHNR and CDR2 FQNEAQ (reference sequence). This CDR3 has 15 residues. The chain's CDR3 is CASSLGGQGAYGSTF. The CDR3 DNA reads as TGTGCCAGCAGCTTAGGAGGACAGGGGGCGTATGGCTCCACCTTC.

The chain has TRBV29-1 and TRBJ2-5, with 7 bases that match TRBD1. Looked up from germline, CDR1 is SQVTM and CDR2 is ANQGSEA. This CDR3 is 12 amino acids long. The J segment lost 2 bases and the V segment lost 6 bases, leaving 3 bases of the junction unmatched. Written as DNA, the CDR3 is TGCAGCGTGAGGACAGGACAAGAGACCCAGTACTTC. Encoded protein: CSVRTGQETQYF.

The chain recombines TRBV5-1 with TRBJ1-1; 7 bases line up with TRBD1. The CDR3 consists of 17 residues. CDR1 is SGHRS, CDR2 YFSETQ, per germline. V lost 0 bases to trimming and J lost 3 bases; unmatched junction nucleotides: 11. CDR3 bases: TGCGCCAGCAGCTTGGGCCCACAGGGGACCGGGGACACTGAAGCTTTCTTT. This translates into CASSLGPQGTGDTEAFF. Full variable domain (missing parts from reference TRBV5-1 and TRBJ1-1): KAGVTQTPRYLIKTRGQQVTLSCSPISGHRSVSWYQQTPGQGLQFLFEYFSETQRNKGNFPGRFSGRQFSNSRSEMNVSTLELGDSALYLCASSLGPQGTGDTEAFFGQGTRLTVV.

This chain uses TRBV7-2 with TRBJ1-2; D is possibly TRBD1 (6 bases). CDR3 size: 14 residues. Deletions cut 5 bases from V and 8 bases from J, with 18 bases between. Germline V CDR1 and CDR2: SGHTA, FQGNSA. The CDR3 DNA reads TGTGCCAGCAGCCCACAAACAACAGGGAGCGGCTACACCTTC. It yields the protein CASSPQTTGSGYTF.

The chain is built from TRBV5-1 and TRBJ2-2; D is unresolved. V was pared by 0 bases and J by 4 bases, with 10 bases between. The CDR3 contains 15 residues. Germline V lookup: CDR1 SGHRS, CDR2 YFSETQ. The DNA of the CDR3 is TGCGCCAGCAGCTTGGGGCAGATTCCCACCGGGGAGCTGTTTTTT. Protein sequence: CASSLGQIPTGELFF. Drawing the rest from reference TRBV5-1 and TRBJ2-2, the complete variable domain is KAGVTQTPRYLIKTRGQQVTLSCSPISGHRSVSWYQQTPGQGLQFLFEYFSETQRNKGNFPGRFSGRQFSNSRSEMNVSTLELGDSALYLCASSLGQIPTGELFFGEGSRLTVL.

This clone has just one count. Since the CDR3 does not end with the conserved phenylalanine or tryptophan, this likely comes from a read error. V gene TRBV6-1 combines with J gene TRBJ1-2, with D perhaps matching TRBD1 (6 bases). Germline lookup yields CDR1 MNHNS and CDR2 SASEGT. CDR3 length: 14 residues. V was cut by 1 base and J by 5 bases, with 11 bases left in between. This CDR3 reads CASSEGSDSYGYTV. The DNA for the CDR3 is TGTGCCAGCAGTGAAGGTTCGGACAGTTATGGCTACACCGTC.

V gene TRBV28 combines with J gene TRBJ2-3; D perhaps matches TRBD2 (6 bases). The V end lost 7 bases, the J end lost 3 bases, and 17 bases lay between the germline ends. CDR1 MDHEN and CDR2 SYDVKM come from the germline V gene. This CDR3 is built from 15 residues. CDR3 DNA sequence: TGTGCCAGCACCCGACTAGTGGGTTTGACAGATACGCAGTATTTT. Its translation: CASTRLVGLTDTQYF.

The chain employs TRBV6-5 and TRBJ2-7; 11 bases match TRBD1. From germline, CDR1 is MNHEY and CDR2 SVGAGI. The V segment lost 4 bases and the J segment 3 bases; nucleotides outside the gene matches: 5. The CDR3 is 15 amino acids. CDR3 protein: CASSSGQGAFYEQYF. Here the CDR3 DNA reads TGTGCCAGCAGTTCCGGACAGGGGGCGTTCTACGAGCAGTACTTC.